This TCR beta chain is drawn from a study of T cell repertoires in ileal Crohn's disease. About the study: Postoperative therapy was given to about half: approximately 10 thiopurines, 15 to 20 anti-TNF agents. Study results and limitations: Every patient over 26.8% clonality showed endoscopic recurrence.

Comments on this clone: Its target is not known.

The V end was cut by 2 bases, the J end by 1 base, with 11 bases between. Germline lookup yields CDR1 GTSNPN and CDR2 SVGIG (reference sequence). The length of the CDR3 is 14 residues. This table comes from immunoSEQ multiplex PCR, and its TCRdb copy is limited to in-frame clones, with some not included. Of some 4,700 clones in the sample, 70% to 80% were seen once. Included were adult ileal or ileocolonic Crohn's patients indicated for ileocolonic resection. The chain couples TRBV30 to TRBJ1-1; perhaps TRBD1 as D (5 bases). The source of this sequence is an adult with Crohn's disease. The specimen was ileal tissue. CDR3 sequence reads: CAWSKGLGNTEAFF. In nucleotides, the CDR3 is TGTGCCTGGAGTAAGGGGTTGGGGAACACTGAAGCTTTCTTT.